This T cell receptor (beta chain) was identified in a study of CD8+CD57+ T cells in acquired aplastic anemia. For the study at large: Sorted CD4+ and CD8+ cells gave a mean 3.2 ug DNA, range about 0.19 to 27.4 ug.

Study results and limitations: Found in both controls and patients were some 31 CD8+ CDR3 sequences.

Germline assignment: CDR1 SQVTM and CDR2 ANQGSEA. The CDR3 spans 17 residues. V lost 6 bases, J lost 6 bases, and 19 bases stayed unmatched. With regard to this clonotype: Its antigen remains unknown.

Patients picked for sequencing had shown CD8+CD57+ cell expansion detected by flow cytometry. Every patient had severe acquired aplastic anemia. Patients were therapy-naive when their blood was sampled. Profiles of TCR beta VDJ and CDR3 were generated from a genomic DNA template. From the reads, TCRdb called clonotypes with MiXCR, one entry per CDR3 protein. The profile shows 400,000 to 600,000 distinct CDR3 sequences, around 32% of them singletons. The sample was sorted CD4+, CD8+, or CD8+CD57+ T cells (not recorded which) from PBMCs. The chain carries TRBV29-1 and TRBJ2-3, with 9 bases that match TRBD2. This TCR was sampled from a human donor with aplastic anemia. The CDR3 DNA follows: TGCAGCGTCGCCCCTGGGCTAGCGGGGAGCACAGGGGATACGCAGTATTTT. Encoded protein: CSVAPGLAGSTGDTQYF.